These 31 T cell receptor beta chains originate from one sample sequenced in a study of metastatic and nonmetastatic thyroid tumors. MiXCR was used by TCRdb to re-call the PCR reads. The profile shows around 70,000 clones, roughly 18% of them singletons. Each patient came to thyroid surgery without any prior treatment (of any kind). Sequencing input: blood. The receptors were gathered from a female donor with papillary thyroid cancer or a benign thyroid nodule (not recorded which). Some clones in this sample may be carry-over from other donors' samples.

This clone was seen repeatedly, ten times or more. The J gene is TRBJ2-2, the V gene TRBV20-1; possibly TRBD2 for D (5 bases). The germline V gene encodes CDR1 DFQATT and CDR2 SNEGSKA (reference sequence). The CDR3 length is 12 residues. Trimming stripped 2 bases from V and 11 bases from J, with 12 bases between. The CDR3 spells CSARNPGFELFF. DNA of the CDR3: TGCAGTGCTAGAAATCCGGGATTTGAGCTGTTTTTT.

Ten or more counts support this clone. Written as DNA, the CDR3 is TGTGCCAGCAGCTTGTATAAGGGGCTGACAGATACGCAGTATTTT. Protein product: CASSLYKGLTDTQYF. V gene TRBV5-6 combines with J gene TRBJ2-3, with D possibly TRBD1 on 5 matching bases. The germline V and J ends were trimmed by 1 base and 3 bases, with 12 bases remaining between them. The germline gives CDR1 SGHDT, CDR2 YYEEEE. CDR3 length equals 15 residues.

This clone was seen repeatedly, ten times or more. Other nucleotide sequences from this sample produce the same CDR3. The chain uses TRBV2 and TRBJ2-4; D possibly corresponds to TRBD1 (6 bases). Germline assignment: CDR1 SNHLY and CDR2 FYNNEI. The CDR3 runs 12 residues. With 5 bases removed from V and 11 bases from J, the gap between germline ends came to 13 bases. The CDR3 nucleotides read TGTGCCAGCAGTCCCCCCCCAGGGGTTCAGTACTTC. Residues: CASSPPPGVQYF.

This clone was seen ten or more times. The CDR3 protein is CSASVGTGLNQPQHF. As DNA, the CDR3 is TGCAGTGCTAGTGTCGGCACCGGCCTCAATCAGCCCCAGCATTTT. The gene calls are TRBV20-1 and TRBJ1-5; no firm D call. V was trimmed by 3 bases and J by 3 bases, leaving 15 bases between them. This CDR3 has 15 residues. Germline loops: CDR1 DFQATT, CDR2 SNEGSKA (reference sequence).

This clone was counted at least ten times. The chain links TRBV3-1 to TRBJ2-5, with TRBD1 matching 7 bases. There are 15 residues in the CDR3. The ends lost 1 base at V and 7 bases at J; junction bases unmatched: 9. In germline, CDR1 is LGHDT, CDR2 YNNKEL (reference sequence). CDR3 nucleotides: TGTGCCAGCAGCCAAGGGTGGCAGGGGGTGGGGACCCAGTACTTC. It yields the protein CASSQGWQGVGTQYF.

This clone was observed many times. The chain recombines TRBV28 with TRBJ1-2; D gene ambiguous. V was cut by 6 bases and J by 5 bases, with 7 bases left in between. The CDR3 totals 11 residues. Looked up from germline, CDR1 is MDHEN and CDR2 is SYDVKM. CDR3 nucleotides: TGTGCCAGCAGCTCTAGATATGGCTACACCTTC. Translation gives CASSSRYGYTF.

This clone has ten or more counts. The V call is TRBV2, the J call TRBJ2-3, with a possible D match to TRBD2 (6 bases). Germline loops: CDR1 SNHLY, CDR2 FYNNEI. V lost 6 bases to trimming and J lost 0 bases, with 13 bases between them. The CDR3 covers 15 residues. DNA of the CDR3: TGTGCCAGCAGGGGGGACTGGACTAGCACAGATACGCAGTATTTT. The encoded protein is CASRGDWTSTDTQYF.

This clone was detected many times. The V and J genes are TRBV19 and TRBJ1-6; unclear D gene. This CDR3 region has 14 residues. V was pared by 2 bases and J by 6 bases, with 8 bases between. CDR1 and CDR2 from the germline V gene are LNHDA and SQIVND (reference sequence). CDR3 in amino acids: CASSINWGNSPLHF. CDR3 sequence (DNA): TGTGCCAGTAGTATAAACTGGGGTAATTCACCCCTCCACTTT.

This clone was counted a few times. One end of the junction is discordant with germline, which a read error may explain. CDR3 sequence: CASIQPYEHYF. The CDR3 bases are TGTGCCAGCATTCAACCCTACGAGCATTACTTC. The chain uses TRBV28 and TRBJ2-7; D gene ambiguous. Germline V gene data show CDR1 as MDHEN and CDR2 as SYDVKM. This CDR3 comprises 11 residues.

This clone came up many times. The chain couples TRBV24-1 to TRBJ2-5, with 8 nucleotides matching TRBD1. Germline V gene lookup returns CDR1 KGHDR and CDR2 SFDVKD. The CDR3 has 13 residues. The ends lost 5 bases at V and 5 bases at J; junction bases unmatched: 3. The CDR3 DNA follows: TGTGCCACCAGTGGGACAGGGCCGGAGACCCAGTACTTC. This sequence encodes CATSGTGPETQYF.

The rearrangement uses TRBV5-6 and TRBJ2-2; either TRBD1 or TRBD2 may fit D (6 bases each). The CDR3 covers 15 residues. V was cut by 2 bases and J by 0 bases, with 8 bases left in between. Germline V gene lookup returns CDR1 SGHDT and CDR2 YYEEEE. The CDR3 sequence: CASSLGGTNTGELFF. In nucleotides, the CDR3 is TGTGCCAGCAGCTTAGGGGGGACGAACACCGGGGAGCTGTTTTTT. The full variable domain, rest sourced from reference TRBV5-6 and TRBJ2-2, is DAGVTQSPTHLIKTRGQQVTLRCSPKSGHDTVSWYQQALGQGPQFIFQYYEEEERQRGNFPDRFSGHQFPNYSSELNVNALLLGDSALYLCASSLGGTNTGELFFGEGSRLTVL.

There are many counts of this clone. The chain has TRBV6-6 and TRBJ2-5; D unresolved. With 0 bases removed from V and 5 bases from J, the gap between germline ends came to 13 bases. The CDR3 covers 15 residues. Germline V gives CDR1 MNHNY, CDR2 SVGAGI (reference sequence). CDR3 protein: CASSYSSSGYETQYF. CDR3 DNA: TGTGCCAGCAGTTACTCGAGCAGTGGTTACGAGACCCAGTACTTC.

This clone was seen many times. This chain links TRBV6-6 with TRBJ1-1; D gene uncertain. CDR1 and CDR2 (germline): MNHNY, SVGAGI (reference sequence). The CDR3 sequence is 14 residues long. Deletions cut 0 bases from V and 3 bases from J, with 8 bases between. CDR3 DNA sequence: TGTGCCAGCAGTTACTCGTGGGGTGACACTGAAGCTTTCTTT. Amino acids: CASSYSWGDTEAFF.

Many counts were recorded for this clone. The chain links TRBV7-2 to TRBJ2-2; D unresolved. CDR3 size: 11 residues. Germline-derived CDR1 and CDR2 are SGHTA and FQGNSA. V was clipped by 6 bases and J by 7 bases, with 6 bases between them. In DNA form, the CDR3 reads TGTGCCAGCAGAAGAATCGGGGAGCTGTTTTTT. Translation gives CASRRIGELFF. The full variable domain, in which reference TRBV7-2 and TRBJ2-2 provide the parts outside the CDR3, is GAGVSQSPSNKVTEKGKDVELRCDPISGHTALYWYRQSLGQGLEFLIYFQGNSAPDKSGLPSDRFSAERTGGSVSTLTIQRTQQEDSAVYLCASRRIGELFFGEGSRLTVL.

This clone showed up many times. The gene calls are TRBV6-5 and TRBJ2-7; D is unresolved. Germline V gene data show CDR1 as MNHEY and CDR2 as SVGAGI. The CDR3 runs to 14 residues. V lost 0 bases and J 4 bases, leaving 10 bases between the germline ends. The CDR3 is CASSYSGSIYEQYF. The DNA for the CDR3 is TGTGCCAGCAGTTACTCCGGGTCGATATACGAGCAGTACTTC.

The V call is TRBV11-2, the J call TRBJ2-2; D might be TRBD1 (6 bases). Germline V CDR1 and CDR2: SGHAT, FQNNGV. The V and J ends lost 1 base and 5 bases respectively, with 20 bases between them. The CDR3 is 18 residues long. The CDR3 coding sequence is TGTGCCAGCAGCTTAGTTCCTTTGGGCAGGGGAAGGACCGGGGAGCTGTTTTTT. This sequence encodes CASSLVPLGRGRTGELFF.

This clone was seen many times. The chain recombines TRBV6-1 with TRBJ1-5; D remains unclear. Trimming pared 5 bases from V and 3 bases from J, leaving 8 bases between. The CDR3 has 13 residues. Germline V lookup: CDR1 MNHNS, CDR2 SASEGT. CDR3 residues: CASSSGDNQPQHF. The CDR3 DNA reads as TGTGCCAGCAGTTCCGGAGACAATCAGCCCCAGCATTTT.

This clone was picked up many times. V gene TRBV5-1 combines with J gene TRBJ2-2, with D unresolved. Trimming shortened V by 0 bases and J by 2 bases, and 2 bases separated the two germline ends. Per the germline V gene, CDR1 is SGHRS and CDR2 is YFSETQ. This CDR3 spans 13 amino acids. CDR3 region: CASSLDNTGELFF. CDR3 bases: TGCGCCAGCAGCTTGGACAACACCGGGGAGCTGTTTTTT.

The chain uses TRBV7-8 and TRBJ2-7, with 10 nucleotides matching TRBD2. The germline V gene has CDR1 SGHVS and CDR2 FQNEAQ. V dropped 0 bases and J dropped 4; count of bases not matched to a gene: 6. This CDR3 is built from 16 residues. CDR3 region: CASSLAAPGLAYEQYF. In DNA, the CDR3 is TGTGCCAGCAGCTTAGCCGCTCCGGGACTAGCGTACGAGCAGTACTTC.

This chain joins TRBV7-2 and TRBJ2-7; 7 bases are a match to TRBD2. The CDR3 spans 15 residues. The V and J ends lost 3 bases and 2 bases, in that order; junction bases with no gene match: 7. CDR1 and CDR2 from the germline V gene are SGHTA and FQGNSA. CDR3 in amino acids: CASSFLAGDTYEQYF. In DNA form, the CDR3 reads TGTGCCAGCAGCTTTCTTGCGGGAGATACCTACGAGCAGTACTTC.

In this sample, this clone turned up many times. This chain uses TRBV5-1 with TRBJ1-5, with D possibly being TRBD1 (5 bases). V was pared by 0 bases and J by 1 base, with 8 bases between. CDR1 and CDR2 from the germline V gene are SGHRS and YFSETQ. The CDR3 spans 15 residues. The CDR3 bases are TGCGCCAGCAGCTTGGAGGGGACGAGCAATCAGCCCCAGCATTTT. This gives the protein CASSLEGTSNQPQHF.

This clone was picked up many times. CDR3 sequence (DNA): TGCGCCAGCAGCTTGGTTCAACTAAACAATGAGCAGTTCTTC. Its translation is CASSLVQLNNEQFF. This chain links TRBV5-1 with TRBJ2-1; D remains ambiguous. The germline CDR1 and CDR2 sequences are SGHRS and YFSETQ. The V gene lost 0 bases and the J gene lost 5 bases, with 9 bases spanning the gap. The CDR3 length is 14 residues.

This clone is medium-sized in the sample. This chain connects TRBV30 to TRBJ1-4, with unresolved D. Germline assignment: CDR1 GTSNPN and CDR2 SVGIG (reference sequence). Trimming removed 4 bases from V and 10 bases from J, with 13 bases in between. CDR3 length equals 12 residues. The CDR3 DNA sequence: TGTGCCTGGAAACCTCAGGAGGGAAAACTGTTTTTT. Residues: CAWKPQEGKLFF.

This clone was seen ten or more times. This rearrangement joins TRBV7-9 to TRBJ2-1; D is unclear. Trimming shortened V by 6 bases and J by 9 bases, and 12 bases separated the two germline ends. The germline gives CDR1 SEHNR, CDR2 FQNEAQ (reference sequence). This CDR3 comprises 12 residues. CDR3 in amino acids: CASSSPGVEQFF. In DNA, the CDR3 is TGTGCCAGCAGTTCTCCAGGAGTTGAGCAGTTCTTC.

Regarding this clone: A much larger clone differs from this one at a single base, so this may be a read error. This chain links TRBV5-4 with TRBJ1-4; 9 positions agree with TRBD1. Germline values: CDR1 SGHNT, CDR2 YYREEE (reference sequence). The CDR3 has 14 residues. The V segment lost 2 bases and the J segment 6 bases; nucleotides outside the gene matches: 2. In DNA form, the CDR3 reads TGTGCCAGCAGCTTACAGGGGGCCTATGAAAAACTGTTTTTT. The encoded protein is CASSLQGAYEKLFF.

This clone came up many times. The chain is built from TRBV28 and TRBJ2-5; 8 bases match TRBD1. Per germline, CDR1 MDHEN and CDR2 SYDVKM. The J segment lost 2 bases and the V segment lost 5 bases, leaving 7 bases of the junction unmatched. The CDR3 runs 15 residues. CDR3 sequence (DNA): TGTGCCAGCAGTGCTAGGACAGGGCGACAAGAGACCCAGTACTTC. Amino acids: CASSARTGRQETQYF.

There are many counts of this clone. The CDR3: CSARVPGGVSQHF. The CDR3 DNA reads as TGCAGTGCTAGAGTCCCGGGGGGCGTGTCCCAGCATTTT. This chain uses TRBV20-1 with TRBJ1-5, with a weak D call TRBD1 (6 bases). V was pared by 1 base and J by 11 bases, with 15 bases between. The CDR3 is 13 amino acids. Germline V gene data show CDR1 as DFQATT and CDR2 as SNEGSKA (reference sequence).

This chain links TRBV27 with TRBJ1-2; no clear D. The CDR3 length is 15 residues. With 0 bases removed from V and 6 bases from J, the gap between germline ends came to 14 bases. Germline V lookup: CDR1 MNHEY, CDR2 SMNVEV (reference sequence). The CDR3 sequence: CASSLSFRRSDGYTF. The CDR3 bases are TGTGCCAGCAGTTTATCTTTTCGGAGGTCTGATGGCTACACCTTC.

This clone has ten or more counts. This chain uses TRBV6-1 with TRBJ2-3; the D gene is possibly TRBD2 (7 bases). The CDR3 loop spans 13 amino acids. In germline, CDR1 is MNHNS, CDR2 SASEGT. With 11 bases removed from V and 2 bases from J, the gap between germline ends came to 14 bases. This CDR3 reads CAARGPHTDTQYF. In nucleotides, the CDR3 is TGTGCCGCGCGGGGGCCCCACACAGATACGCAGTATTTT.

This clone was counted many times. The rearrangement uses TRBV3-1 and TRBJ1-2, with 7 nucleotides matching TRBD1. Germline V gene lookup returns CDR1 LGHDT and CDR2 YNNKEL (reference sequence). The CDR3 runs 13 residues. Germline trimming cut 4 bases from V and 8 bases from J; bases unmatched to any gene: 7. CDR3 bases: TGTGCCAGCAGCCGTACAGGGGTGGAAGGCTACACCTTC. Its translation: CASSRTGVEGYTF.

This clone was detected ten times or more. The chain couples TRBV3-1 to TRBJ2-1; 7 bases are a match to TRBD2. The CDR3 contains 13 residues. The V and J ends lost 8 bases and 5 bases, in that order; junction bases with no gene match: 6. Germline V gene sequence: CDR1 LGHDT, CDR2 YNNKEL (reference sequence). The CDR3 sequence: CASALAVNNEQFF. The CDR3 DNA reads as TGTGCCAGCGCCCTAGCGGTAAACAATGAGCAGTTCTTC.